These T cell receptor beta chains were read from a single sample in a study of shared clonotypes between healthy human individuals. TCRdb's copy holds only in-frame clones and misses some; the assay was immunoSEQ multiplex PCR. This sample yields around 1.9 million clones, of which under 95% are seen a single time; 1.7% belongs to the top ten. Sequences were obtained from naive CD8+ T cells from PBMCs. Every receptor here comes from a man aged 18 to 30 in good health. Some clones in this sample may be carry-over from other donors' samples. Both conserved end residues are part of each CDR3. A D gene is named only where the DNA matches it firmly. Rows give clone size only sometimes, using once, few, many, or a class for an expanded clone.

d_call	v_call	j_call	clone_size	cdr3_aa	cdr3_nt
TRBD2	TRBV27	TRBJ2-1	NA	CASSLGTSGDNEQFF	TGTGCCAGCAGTTTAGGGACTAGCGGCGACAATGAGCAGTTCTTC
NA	TRBV5-4	TRBJ2-5	NA	CASSTRTEETQYF	TGTGCCAGCAGCACCCGGACAGAAGAGACCCAGTACTTC
NA	TRBV23-1	TRBJ1-1	NA	CASSPNPGSHPRAEAFF	TGCGCCAGCAGTCCTAACCCTGGGTCCCACCCCAGAGCTGAAGCTTTCTTT
TRBD1	TRBV4-3	TRBJ1-5	NA	CASSQEFFGDRGQMGNQPQHF	TGCGCCAGCAGCCAAGAATTTTTTGGCGACAGGGGGCAAATGGGCAATCAGCCCCAGCATTTT
NA	TRBV27	TRBJ2-7	NA	CASGGYEQYF	TGTGCCAGCGGGGGGTACGAGCAGTACTTC
NA	TRBV7-9	TRBJ2-7	NA	CASSLAGPAYEQYF	TGTGCCAGCAGCTTAGCGGGCCCGGCCTACGAGCAGTACTTC
NA	TRBV27	TRBJ2-3	NA	CASSLSGGAPDTQYF	TGTGCCAGCAGTTTATCGGGGGGAGCCCCGGATACGCAGTATTTT
NA	TRBV5-1	TRBJ2-3	once	CASSPVRRDRSTDTQYF	TGCGCCAGCAGCCCGGTCCGCCGGGACCGAAGCACAGATACGCAGTATTTT
NA	TRBV7-9	TRBJ2-7	NA	CASSFQGEVEQYF	TGTGCCAGCAGCTTCCAGGGGGAGGTCGAGCAGTACTTC
NA	TRBV7-9	TRBJ2-6	NA	CASSPGNRANVLTF	TGTGCCAGCAGCCCCGGGAATAGGGCCAACGTCCTGACTTTC
NA	TRBV4-3	TRBJ1-2	NA	CASSQTGSRDYGYTF	TGCGCCAGCAGCCAAACAGGGTCCAGGGACTATGGCTACACCTTC
TRBD1	TRBV2	TRBJ2-7	NA	CASRDRGFYEQYF	TGTGCCAGCAGGGACAGGGGCTTCTACGAGCAGTACTTC
TRBD2	TRBV27	TRBJ2-2	NA	CASSREGWGQNTGELFF	TGTGCCAGCAGCCGGGAGGGGTGGGGACAAAACACCGGGGAGCTGTTTTTT
TRBD2	TRBV9	TRBJ2-5	NA	CASSASGALRETQYF	TGTGCCAGCAGCGCTAGCGGAGCCCTGAGGGAGACCCAGTACTTC
NA	TRBV27	TRBJ2-4	NA	CASPDSKNIQYF	TGTGCCAGCCCGGACAGTAAAAACATTCAGTACTTC
NA	TRBV7-9	TRBJ2-2	NA	CASSLAGLAAPGELFF	TGTGCCAGCAGCTTAGCGGGTCTAGCCGCCCCCGGGGAGCTGTTTTTT
NA	TRBV21-1	TRBJ1-5	NA	CASSKEHRPNQPQHF	TGTGCCAGCAGCAAAGAACATCGTCCTAATCAGCCCCAGCATTTT